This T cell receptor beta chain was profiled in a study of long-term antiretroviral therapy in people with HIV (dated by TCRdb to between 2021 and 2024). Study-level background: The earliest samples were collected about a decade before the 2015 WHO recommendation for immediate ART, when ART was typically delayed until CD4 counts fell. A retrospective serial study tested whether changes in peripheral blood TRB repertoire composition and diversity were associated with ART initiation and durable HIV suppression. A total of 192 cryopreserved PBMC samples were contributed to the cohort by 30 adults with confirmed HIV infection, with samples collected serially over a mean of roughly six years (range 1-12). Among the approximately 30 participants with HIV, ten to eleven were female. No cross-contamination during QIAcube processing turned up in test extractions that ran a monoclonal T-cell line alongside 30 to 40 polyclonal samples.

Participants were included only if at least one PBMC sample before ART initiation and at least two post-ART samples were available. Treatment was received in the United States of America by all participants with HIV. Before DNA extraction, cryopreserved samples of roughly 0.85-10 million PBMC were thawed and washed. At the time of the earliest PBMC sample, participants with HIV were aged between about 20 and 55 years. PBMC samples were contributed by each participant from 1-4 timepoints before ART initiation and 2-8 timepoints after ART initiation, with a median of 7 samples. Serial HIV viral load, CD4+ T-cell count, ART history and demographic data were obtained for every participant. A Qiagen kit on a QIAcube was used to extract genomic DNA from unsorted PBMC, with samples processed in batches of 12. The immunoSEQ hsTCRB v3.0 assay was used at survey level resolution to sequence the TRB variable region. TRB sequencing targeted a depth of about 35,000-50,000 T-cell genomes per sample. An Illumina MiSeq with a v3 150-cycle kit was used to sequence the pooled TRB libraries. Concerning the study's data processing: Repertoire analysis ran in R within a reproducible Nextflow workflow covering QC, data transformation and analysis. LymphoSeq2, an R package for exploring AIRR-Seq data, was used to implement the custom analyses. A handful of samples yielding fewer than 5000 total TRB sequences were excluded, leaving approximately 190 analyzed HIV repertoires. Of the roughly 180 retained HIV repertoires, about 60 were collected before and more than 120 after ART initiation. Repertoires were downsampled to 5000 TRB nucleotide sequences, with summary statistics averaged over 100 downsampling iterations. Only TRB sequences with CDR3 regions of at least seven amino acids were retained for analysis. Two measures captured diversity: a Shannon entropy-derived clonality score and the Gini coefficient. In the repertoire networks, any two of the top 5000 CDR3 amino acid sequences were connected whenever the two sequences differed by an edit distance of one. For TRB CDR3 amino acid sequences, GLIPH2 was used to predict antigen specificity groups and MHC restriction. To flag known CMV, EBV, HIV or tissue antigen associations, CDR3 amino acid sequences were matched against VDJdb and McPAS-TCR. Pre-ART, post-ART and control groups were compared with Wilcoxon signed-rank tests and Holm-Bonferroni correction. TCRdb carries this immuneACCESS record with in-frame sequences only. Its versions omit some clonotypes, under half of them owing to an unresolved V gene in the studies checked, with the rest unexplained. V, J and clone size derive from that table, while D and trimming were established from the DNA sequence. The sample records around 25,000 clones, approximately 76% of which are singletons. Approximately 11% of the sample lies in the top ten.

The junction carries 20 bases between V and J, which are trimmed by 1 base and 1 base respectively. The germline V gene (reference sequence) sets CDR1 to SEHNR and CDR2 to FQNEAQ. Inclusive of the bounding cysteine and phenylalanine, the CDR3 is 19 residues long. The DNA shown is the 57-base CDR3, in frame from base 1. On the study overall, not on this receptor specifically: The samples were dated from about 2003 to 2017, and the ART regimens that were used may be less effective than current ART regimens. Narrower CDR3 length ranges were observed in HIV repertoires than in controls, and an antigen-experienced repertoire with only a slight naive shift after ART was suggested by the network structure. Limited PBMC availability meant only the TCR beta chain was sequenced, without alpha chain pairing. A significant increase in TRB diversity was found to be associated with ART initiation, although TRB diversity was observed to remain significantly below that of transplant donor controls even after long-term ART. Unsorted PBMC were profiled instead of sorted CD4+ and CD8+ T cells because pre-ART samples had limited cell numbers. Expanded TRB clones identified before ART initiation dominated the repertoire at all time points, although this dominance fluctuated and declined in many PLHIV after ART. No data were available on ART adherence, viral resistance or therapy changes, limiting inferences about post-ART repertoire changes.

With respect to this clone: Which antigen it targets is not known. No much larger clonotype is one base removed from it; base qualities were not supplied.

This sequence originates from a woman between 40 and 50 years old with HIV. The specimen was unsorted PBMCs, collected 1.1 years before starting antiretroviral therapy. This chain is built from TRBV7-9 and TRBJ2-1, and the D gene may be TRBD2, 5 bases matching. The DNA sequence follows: TGTGCCAGCAGCTTAGTCGCCTTTCATTGGGAGCCTTCCTACAATGAGCAGTTCTTC. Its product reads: CASSLVAFHWEPSYNEQFF.